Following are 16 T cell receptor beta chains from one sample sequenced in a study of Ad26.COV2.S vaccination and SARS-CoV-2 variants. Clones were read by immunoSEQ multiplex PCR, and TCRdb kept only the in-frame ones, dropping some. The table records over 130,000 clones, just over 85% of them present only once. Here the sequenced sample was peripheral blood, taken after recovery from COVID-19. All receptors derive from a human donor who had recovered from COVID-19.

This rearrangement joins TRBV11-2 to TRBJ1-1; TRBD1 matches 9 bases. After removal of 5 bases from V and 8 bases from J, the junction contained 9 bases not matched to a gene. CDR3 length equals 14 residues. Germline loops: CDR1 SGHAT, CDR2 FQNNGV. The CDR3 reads CASSPRTGATEAFF. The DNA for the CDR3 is TGTGCCAGCAGCCCGCGGACAGGGGCTACCGAAGCTTTCTTT.

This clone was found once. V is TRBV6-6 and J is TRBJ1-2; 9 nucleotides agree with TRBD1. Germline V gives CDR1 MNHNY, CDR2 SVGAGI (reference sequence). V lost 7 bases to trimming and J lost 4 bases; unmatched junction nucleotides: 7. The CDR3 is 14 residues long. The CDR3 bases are TGTGCCAGCACTACAGGGGGCGATCCCTATGGCTACACCTTC. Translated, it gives CASTTGGDPYGYTF.

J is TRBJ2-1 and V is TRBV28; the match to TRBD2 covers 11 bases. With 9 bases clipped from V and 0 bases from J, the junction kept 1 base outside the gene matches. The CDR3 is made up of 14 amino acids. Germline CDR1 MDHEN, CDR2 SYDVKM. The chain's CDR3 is CASSGGGSYNEQFF. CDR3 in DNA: TGTGCCAGTAGCGGGGGGGGCTCCTACAATGAGCAGTTCTTC.

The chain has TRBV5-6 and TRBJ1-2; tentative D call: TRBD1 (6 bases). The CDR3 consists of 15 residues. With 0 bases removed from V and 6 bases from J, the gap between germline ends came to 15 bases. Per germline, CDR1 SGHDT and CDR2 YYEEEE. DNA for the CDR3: TGTGCCAGCAGCTTGGGGACAGCAGAAGCTCATGGCTACACCTTC. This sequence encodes CASSLGTAEAHGYTF. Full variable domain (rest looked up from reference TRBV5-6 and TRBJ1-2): DAGVTQSPTHLIKTRGQQVTLRCSPKSGHDTVSWYQQALGQGPQFIFQYYEEEERQRGNFPDRFSGHQFPNYSSELNVNALLLGDSALYLCASSLGTAEAHGYTFGSGTRLTVV.

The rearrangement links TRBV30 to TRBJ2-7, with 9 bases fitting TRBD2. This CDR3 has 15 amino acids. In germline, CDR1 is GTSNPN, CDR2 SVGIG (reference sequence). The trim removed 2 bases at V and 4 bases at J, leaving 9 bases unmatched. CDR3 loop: CAWSRLGLASYEQYF. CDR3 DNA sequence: TGTGCCTGGAGTCGACTTGGACTAGCGAGTTACGAGCAGTACTTC.

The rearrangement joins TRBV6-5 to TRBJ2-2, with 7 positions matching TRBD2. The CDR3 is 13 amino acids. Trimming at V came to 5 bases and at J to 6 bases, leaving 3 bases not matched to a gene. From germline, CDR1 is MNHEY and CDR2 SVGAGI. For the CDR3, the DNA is TGTGCCAGCAGTCGGGGGGTTTCCGGGGAGCTGTTTTTT. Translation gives CASSRGVSGELFF.

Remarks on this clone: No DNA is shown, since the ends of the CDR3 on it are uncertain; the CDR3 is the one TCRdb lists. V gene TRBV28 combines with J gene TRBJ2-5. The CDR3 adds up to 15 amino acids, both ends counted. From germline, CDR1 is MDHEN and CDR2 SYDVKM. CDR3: CASSSSGASLETQYF.

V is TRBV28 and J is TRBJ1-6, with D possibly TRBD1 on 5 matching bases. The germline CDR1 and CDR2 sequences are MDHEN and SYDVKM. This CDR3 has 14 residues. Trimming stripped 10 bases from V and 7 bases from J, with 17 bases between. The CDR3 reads CATRRDRSNSPLHF. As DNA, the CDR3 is TGTGCCACCAGGCGGGACCGGTCAAATTCACCCCTCCACTTT.

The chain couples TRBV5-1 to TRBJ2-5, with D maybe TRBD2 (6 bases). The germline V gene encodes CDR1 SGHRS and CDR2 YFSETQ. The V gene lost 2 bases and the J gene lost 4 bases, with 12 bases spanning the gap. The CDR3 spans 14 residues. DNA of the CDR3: TGCGCCAGCAGCTTCGGGGGATCGGGAGAGACCCAGTACTTC. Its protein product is CASSFGGSGETQYF. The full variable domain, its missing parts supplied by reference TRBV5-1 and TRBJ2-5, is KAGVTQTPRYLIKTRGQQVTLSCSPISGHRSVSWYQQTPGQGLQFLFEYFSETQRNKGNFPGRFSGRQFSNSRSEMNVSTLELGDSALYLCASSFGGSGETQYFGPGTRLLVL.

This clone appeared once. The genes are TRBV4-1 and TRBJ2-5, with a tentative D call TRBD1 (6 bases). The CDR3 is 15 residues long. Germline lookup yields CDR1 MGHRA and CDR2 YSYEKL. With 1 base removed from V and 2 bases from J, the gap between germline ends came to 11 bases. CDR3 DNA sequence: TGCGCCAGCAGCCAAGGACAGGTTCTTCAAGAGACCCAGTACTTC. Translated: CASSQGQVLQETQYF.

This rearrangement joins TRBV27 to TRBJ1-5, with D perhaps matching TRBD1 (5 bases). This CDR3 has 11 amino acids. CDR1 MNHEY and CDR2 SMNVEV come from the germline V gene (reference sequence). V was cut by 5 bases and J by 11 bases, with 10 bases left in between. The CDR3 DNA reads TGTGCCAGCAGTGTAACAGGAGCCCAGCATTTT. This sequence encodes CASSVTGAQHF.

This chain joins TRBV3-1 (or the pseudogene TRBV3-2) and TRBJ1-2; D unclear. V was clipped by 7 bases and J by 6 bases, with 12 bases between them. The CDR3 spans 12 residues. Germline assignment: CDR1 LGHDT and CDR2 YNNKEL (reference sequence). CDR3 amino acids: CASIGVDDGYTF. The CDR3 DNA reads TGTGCCAGCATCGGGGTGGACGATGGCTACACCTTC.

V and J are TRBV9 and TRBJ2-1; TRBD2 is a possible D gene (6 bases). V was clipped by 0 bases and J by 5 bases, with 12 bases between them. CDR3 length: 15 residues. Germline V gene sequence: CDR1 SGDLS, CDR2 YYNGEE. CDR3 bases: TGTGCCAGCAGCGTAGGGCTAGCGAGGAACAATGAGCAGTTCTTC. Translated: CASSVGLARNNEQFF.

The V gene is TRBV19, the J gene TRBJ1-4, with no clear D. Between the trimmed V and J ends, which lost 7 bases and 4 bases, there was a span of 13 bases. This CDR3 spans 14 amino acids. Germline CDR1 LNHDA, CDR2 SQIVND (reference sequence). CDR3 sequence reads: CASIPGNVNEKLFF. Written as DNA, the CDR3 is TGTGCCAGTATCCCGGGGAACGTTAATGAAAAACTGTTTTTT.

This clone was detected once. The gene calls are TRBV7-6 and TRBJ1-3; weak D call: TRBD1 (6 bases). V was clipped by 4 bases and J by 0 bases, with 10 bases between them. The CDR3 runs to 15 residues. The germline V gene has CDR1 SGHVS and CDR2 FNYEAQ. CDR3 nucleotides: TGTGCCAGCAGCTCCCTGACAGGCTCTGGAAACACCATATATTTT. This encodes CASSSLTGSGNTIYF. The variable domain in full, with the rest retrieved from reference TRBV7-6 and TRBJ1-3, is GAGVSQSPRYKVTKRGQDVALRCDPISGHVSLYWYRQALGQGPEFLTYFNYEAQQDKSGLPNDRFSAERPEGSISTLTIQRTEQRDSAMYRCASSSLTGSGNTIYFGEGSWLTVV.

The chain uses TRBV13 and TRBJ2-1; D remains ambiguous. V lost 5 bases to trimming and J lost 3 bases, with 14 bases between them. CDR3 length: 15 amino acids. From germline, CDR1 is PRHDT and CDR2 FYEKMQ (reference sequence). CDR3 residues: CASSRHSQLYNEQFF. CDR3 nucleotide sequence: TGTGCCAGCAGCCGCCACAGTCAGCTCTACAATGAGCAGTTCTTC.